Listed here is a single T cell receptor (beta chain). These data come from a study of cytomegalovirus exposure and HLA in healthy donors. The junction had 8 bases not matched to a gene; V was cut back by 7 bases and J by 6 bases. CDR1 MDHEN and CDR2 SYDVKM come from the germline V gene. The CDR3 has 15 amino acids. PCR employed 60 Vbeta and 13 Jbeta primers. Libraries were prepared by immunoSEQ multiplex PCR; TCRdb keeps only in-frame clonotypes and omits some of them. The sample shows 150,000 to 200,000 clones, 82% of them seen only once. The TCR sequence derives from a man aged 40-50 years in good health and CMV-seronegative. The sequencing sample was made of PBMCs. This chain links TRBV28 with TRBJ1-6, with TRBD1 matching 8 bases. The CDR3 protein is CASTFEDRANSPLHF. The CDR3 nucleotides are TGTGCCAGCACTTTCGAGGACAGGGCTAATTCACCCCTCCACTTT.